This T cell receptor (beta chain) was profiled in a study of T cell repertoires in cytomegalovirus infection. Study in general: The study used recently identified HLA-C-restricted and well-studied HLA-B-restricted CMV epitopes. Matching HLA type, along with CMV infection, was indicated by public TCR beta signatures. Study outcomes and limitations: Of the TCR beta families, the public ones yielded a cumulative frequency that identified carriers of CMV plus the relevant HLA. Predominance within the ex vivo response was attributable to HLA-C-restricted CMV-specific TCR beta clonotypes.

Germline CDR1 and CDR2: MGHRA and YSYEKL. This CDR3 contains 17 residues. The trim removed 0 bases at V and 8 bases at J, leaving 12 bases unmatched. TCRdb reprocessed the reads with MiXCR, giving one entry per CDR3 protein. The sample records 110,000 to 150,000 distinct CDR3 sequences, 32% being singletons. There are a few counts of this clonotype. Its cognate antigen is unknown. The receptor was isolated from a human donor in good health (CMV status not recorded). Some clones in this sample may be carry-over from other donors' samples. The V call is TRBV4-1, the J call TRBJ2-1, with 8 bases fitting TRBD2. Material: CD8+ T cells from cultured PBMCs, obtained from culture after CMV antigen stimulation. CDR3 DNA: TGCGCCAGCAGCCAAGATTTTAGCGGGGCTGCCTGGTATGAGCAGTTCTTC. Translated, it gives CASSQDFSGAAWYEQFF.